This T cell receptor beta chain emerged from a study of response to subunit inactivated influenza vaccine. Overall study results and limits: Authors suggested each seasonal influenza vaccination recruits few new T cells.

MiXCR was run by TCRdb on the RT-PCR reads, yielding one entry per CDR3 protein. Of 600,000 to 850,000 distinct CDR3 sequences listed, around 15% are singletons. The length of the CDR3 is 12 residues. Between the trimmed V and J ends, which lost 8 bases and 2 bases, there was a span of 9 bases. Per the germline V gene, CDR1 is KGHDR and CDR2 is SFDVKD. Points on this clonotype: Antigen specificity is unknown.

The chain carries TRBV24-1 and TRBJ2-7; no reliable D call. This receptor was identified in a man aged 50 to 59 who received an inactivated influenza vaccine. The sequencing used PBMCs from blood, collected approximately 15 days before vaccination. The CDR3 DNA reads TGTGCCACCACCGTAACCCCCTACGAGCAGTACTTC. Amino acids: CATTVTPYEQYF.